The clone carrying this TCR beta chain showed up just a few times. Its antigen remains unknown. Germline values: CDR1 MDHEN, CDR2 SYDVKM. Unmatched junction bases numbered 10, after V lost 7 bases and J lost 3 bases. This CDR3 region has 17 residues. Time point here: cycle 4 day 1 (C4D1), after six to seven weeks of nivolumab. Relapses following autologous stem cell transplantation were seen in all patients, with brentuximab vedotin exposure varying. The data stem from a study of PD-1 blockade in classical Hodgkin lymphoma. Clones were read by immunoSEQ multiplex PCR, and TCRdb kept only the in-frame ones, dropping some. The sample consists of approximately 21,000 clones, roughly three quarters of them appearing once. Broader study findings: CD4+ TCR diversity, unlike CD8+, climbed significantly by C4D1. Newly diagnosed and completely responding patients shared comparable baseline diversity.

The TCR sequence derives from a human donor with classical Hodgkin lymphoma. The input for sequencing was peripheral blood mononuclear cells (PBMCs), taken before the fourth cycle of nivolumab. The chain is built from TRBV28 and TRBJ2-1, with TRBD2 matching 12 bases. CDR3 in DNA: TGTGCCAGCATACACCTGACTAGCGGGAGCGGCTACAATGAGCAGTTCTTC. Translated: CASIHLTSGSGYNEQFF.